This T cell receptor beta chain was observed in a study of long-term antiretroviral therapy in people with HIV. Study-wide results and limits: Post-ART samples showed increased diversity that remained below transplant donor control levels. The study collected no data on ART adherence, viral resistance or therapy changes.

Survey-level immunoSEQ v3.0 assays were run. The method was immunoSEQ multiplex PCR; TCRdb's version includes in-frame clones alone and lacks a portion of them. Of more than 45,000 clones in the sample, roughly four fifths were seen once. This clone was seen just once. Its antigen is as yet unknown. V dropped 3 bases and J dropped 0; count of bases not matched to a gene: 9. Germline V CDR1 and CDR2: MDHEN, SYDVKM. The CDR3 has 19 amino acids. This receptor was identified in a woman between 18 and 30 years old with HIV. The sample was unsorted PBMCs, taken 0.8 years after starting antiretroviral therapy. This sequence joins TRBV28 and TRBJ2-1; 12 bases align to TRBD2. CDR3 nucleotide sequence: TGTGCCAGCAGTTTCCCCACTAGCGGGAGGCTAAGCTCCTACAATGAGCAGTTCTTC. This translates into CASSFPTSGRLSSYNEQFF.